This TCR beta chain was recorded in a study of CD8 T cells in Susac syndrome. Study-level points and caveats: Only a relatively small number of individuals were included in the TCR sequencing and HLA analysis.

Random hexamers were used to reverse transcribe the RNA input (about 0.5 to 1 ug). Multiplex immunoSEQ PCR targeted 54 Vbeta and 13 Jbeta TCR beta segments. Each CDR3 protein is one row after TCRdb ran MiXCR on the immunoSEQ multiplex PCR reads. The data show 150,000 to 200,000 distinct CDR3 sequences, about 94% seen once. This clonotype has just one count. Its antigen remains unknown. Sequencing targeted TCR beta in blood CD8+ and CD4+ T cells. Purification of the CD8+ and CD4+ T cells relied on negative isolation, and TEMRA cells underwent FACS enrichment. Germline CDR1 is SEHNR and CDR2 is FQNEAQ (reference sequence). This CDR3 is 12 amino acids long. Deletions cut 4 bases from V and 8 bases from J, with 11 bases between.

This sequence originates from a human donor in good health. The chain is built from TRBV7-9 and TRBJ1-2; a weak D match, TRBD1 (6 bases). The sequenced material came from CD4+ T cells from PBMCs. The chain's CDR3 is CASSSNRVGYTF. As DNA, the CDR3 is TGTGCCAGCAGCTCCAACAGGGTCGGCTACACCTTC.